The 22 T cell receptor beta chains reported below all come from one sample, sequenced in a study of blood T cell repertoires in COVID-19. Using immunoSEQ multiplex PCR, the repertoire was profiled, and TCRdb retains in-frame clones only, with some absent. The sample consists of 80,000 or so clones, 75% to 90% of them appearing once. Sample: peripheral blood. The receptors stem from a woman in her 70s with acute or convalescent COVID-19.

V and J are TRBV19 and TRBJ1-3, with 7 nucleotides matching TRBD1. Per germline, CDR1 LNHDA and CDR2 SQIVND (reference sequence). The CDR3 is 19 amino acids. V trimming: 3 bases; J trimming: 2 bases; junction bases outside the gene matches: 16. CDR3 nucleotide sequence: TGTGCCAGTAGTATCGGAACAGGGGTTTTATGGATTCCTGGAAACACCATATATTTT. Translation: CASSIGTGVLWIPGNTIYF.

This sequence joins TRBV5-1 and TRBJ2-5; 12 nucleotides align to TRBD2. Germline V gene sequence: CDR1 SGHRS, CDR2 YFSETQ. J was trimmed by 2 bases and V by 5 bases; bases with no gene match: 4. The CDR3 has 15 residues. This chain's CDR3 is CASSLAGGLQETQYF. The CDR3 DNA reads as TGCGCCAGCAGTCTAGCGGGGGGGCTTCAAGAGACCCAGTACTTC. Supplemented by reference TRBV5-1 and TRBJ2-5, the full variable domain reads KAGVTQTPRYLIKTRGQQVTLSCSPISGHRSVSWYQQTPGQGLQFLFEYFSETQRNKGNFPGRFSGRQFSNSRSEMNVSTLELGDSALYLCASSLAGGLQETQYFGPGTRLLVL.

The chain couples TRBV19 to TRBJ1-2, with no clear D. The CDR3 is 11 amino acids. Germline values: CDR1 LNHDA, CDR2 SQIVND (reference sequence). Trimming stripped 5 bases from V and 5 bases from J, with 6 bases between. CDR3 sequence: CASSQNYGYTF. In nucleotides, the CDR3 is TGTGCCAGTAGTCAGAATTATGGCTACACCTTC.

The J gene is TRBJ2-7, the V gene TRBV5-4; 10 bases align to TRBD2. Germline trimming cut 4 bases from V and 3 bases from J; bases unmatched to any gene: 7. The CDR3 has 15 amino acids. Germline V gene sequence: CDR1 SGHNT, CDR2 YYREEE (reference sequence). The CDR3 protein is CASSATSGDFYEQYF. The CDR3, as DNA: TGTGCCAGCAGCGCCACTAGCGGGGACTTCTACGAGCAGTACTTC.

Only one count was recorded for this clone. This sequence joins TRBV5-1 and TRBJ1-1; 9 nucleotides line up with TRBD1. Germline V gene lookup returns CDR1 SGHRS and CDR2 YFSETQ. J lost 2 bases, V lost 6 bases, and 17 bases had no gene match. CDR3 length: 18 residues. The CDR3 spells CASTSSGTGPRGNTEAFF. The CDR3 DNA reads as TGCGCCAGCACCTCCTCCGGGACAGGGCCCCGGGGAAACACTGAAGCTTTCTTT.

This chain links TRBV27 with TRBJ2-1; the D is unclear. V lost 8 bases and J lost 0, with 14 bases in between. CDR1 and CDR2 from the germline V gene are MNHEY and SMNVEV (reference sequence). This CDR3 is 15 amino acids long. The CDR3 here is CASSSVPSSYNEQFF. The DNA of the CDR3 is TGTGCCAGCTCAAGCGTCCCGAGCTCCTACAATGAGCAGTTCTTC.

The CDR3 DNA reads as TGTGCCAGCGCTGGGGGGGCGTTATCCGAGCAGTACTTC. Translating it yields CASAGGALSEQYF. The chain employs TRBV2 and TRBJ2-7; D may be TRBD2 (7 bases). The V gene's germline CDR1 is SNHLY and CDR2 FYNNEI. The CDR3 spans 13 residues. The V end was cut by 8 bases, the J end by 6 bases, with 17 bases between. Drawing the rest from reference TRBV2 and TRBJ2-7, the complete variable domain is EPEVTQTPSHQVTQMGQEVILRCVPISNHLYFYWYRQILGQKVEFLVSFYNNEISEKSEIFDDQFSVERPDGSNFTLKIRSTKLEDSAMYFCASAGGALSEQYFGPGTRLTVT.

V and J are TRBV7-2 and TRBJ1-2; 9 bases fit TRBD1. The CDR3 covers 15 residues. From germline, CDR1 is SGHTA and CDR2 FQGNSA. Trimming removed 2 bases from V and 7 bases from J; junction bases left unmatched: 8. The DNA for the CDR3 is TGTGCCAGCAGCTTAAGTGGGACAGGGTCTCTTGGCTACACCTTC. Translation: CASSLSGTGSLGYTF.

The CDR3 spells CATGRGGQGDTQYF. In DNA, the CDR3 is TGCGCCACCGGGCGGGGGGGCCAGGGAGATACGCAGTATTTT. This sequence joins TRBV4-1 and TRBJ2-3; TRBD2 matches 9 bases. The CDR3 consists of 14 residues. Germline-derived CDR1 and CDR2 are MGHRA and YSYEKL. J gave up 5 bases and V 10 bases, and 10 bases lay outside the gene matches.

This clone has a single count. The chain's CDR3 is CAIREGGYEKLFF. The CDR3 DNA sequence: TGTGCCATCAGGGAGGGGGGGTATGAAAAACTGTTTTTT. This chain connects TRBV10-3 to TRBJ1-4, with D possibly TRBD1 on 6 matching bases. The V end was cut by 6 bases, the J end by 6 bases, with 11 bases between. This CDR3 contains 13 residues. The germline CDR1 and CDR2 sequences are ENHRY and SYGVKD.

The V gene is TRBV5-8, the J gene TRBJ1-4; 9 bases agree with TRBD1. The germline gives CDR1 SGHTS, CDR2 YDEGEE. Germline trimming cut 2 bases from V and 3 bases from J; bases unmatched to any gene: 2. The CDR3 contains 15 residues. The CDR3 bases are TGTGCCAGCAGCTTCGACAGGGGGGCTAATGAAAAACTGTTTTTT. Protein sequence: CASSFDRGANEKLFF.

V is TRBV5-1 and J is TRBJ1-2; 8 bases are a match to TRBD1. The trim removed 4 bases at V and 2 bases at J, leaving 1 base unmatched. The CDR3 sequence is 13 residues long. The germline CDR1 and CDR2 sequences are SGHRS and YFSETQ. The CDR3 DNA reads TGCGCCAGCAGCGGACAGGGAAACTATGGCTACACCTTC. It codes for CASSGQGNYGYTF.

The J gene is TRBJ2-2, the V gene TRBV3-1 (or the pseudogene TRBV3-2), with 10 bases lining up with TRBD2. The CDR3 has 16 residues. Trimming cost V 5 bases and J 1 base; bases outside gene matches: 4. Per germline, CDR1 LGHDT and CDR2 YNNKEL (reference sequence). CDR3 in amino acids: CASSSRTSGNTGELFF. In DNA form, the CDR3 reads TGTGCCAGCAGCTCAAGGACTAGCGGGAACACCGGGGAGCTGTTTTTT.

The rearrangement joins TRBV7-2 to TRBJ2-5; a possible D gene is TRBD2 (5 bases). CDR3 length: 16 residues. Per the germline V gene, CDR1 is SGHTA and CDR2 is FQGNSA. V shed 2 bases and J shed 1 base, with 14 bases lying between them. CDR3 in amino acids: CASSLRLAWSQETQYF. Here the CDR3 DNA reads TGTGCCAGCAGCTTACGGCTAGCCTGGTCCCAAGAGACCCAGTACTTC.

The chain employs TRBV6-2 or TRBV6-3 and TRBJ2-7; 10 nucleotides line up with TRBD2. The V segment lost 4 bases and the J segment 3 bases; nucleotides outside the gene matches: 3. CDR1 is MNHEY and CDR2 is SVGEGT in the germline V gene. The CDR3 loop spans 14 amino acids. The CDR3 spells CASSLTSGHYEQYF. CDR3 sequence (DNA): TGTGCCAGCAGTTTGACTAGCGGGCACTACGAGCAGTACTTC.

V gene TRBV5-4 combines with J gene TRBJ1-2; TRBD1 aligns across 7 bases. CDR1 is SGHNT and CDR2 is YYREEE in the germline V gene (reference sequence). Trimming removed 4 bases from V and 2 bases from J; junction bases left unmatched: 5. The CDR3 extends over 14 amino acids. Here the CDR3 DNA reads TGTGCCAGCAGCAAGACAGGGTTGAACTATGGCTACACCTTC. Protein sequence: CASSKTGLNYGYTF.

This clone has only a few counts. V gene TRBV6-5 combines with J gene TRBJ1-2, with a weak D call TRBD1 (5 bases). V was clipped by 4 bases and J by 2 bases, with 14 bases between them. The CDR3 length is 15 residues. CDR1 MNHEY and CDR2 SVGAGI come from the germline V gene. The CDR3 loop is CASSFRDGGNYGYTF. CDR3 DNA sequence: TGTGCCAGCAGTTTCAGGGATGGAGGGAACTATGGCTACACCTTC.

The chain joins TRBV5-1 to TRBJ1-1; 9 bases are a match to TRBD1. V lost 5 bases to trimming and J lost 0 bases; unmatched junction nucleotides: 8. This CDR3 region has 16 residues. Looked up from germline, CDR1 is SGHRS and CDR2 is YFSETQ. The CDR3 loop reads CASSSGTGYMNTEAFF. In nucleotides, the CDR3 is TGCGCCAGCAGTTCGGGGACAGGGTACATGAACACTGAAGCTTTCTTT.

The chain recombines TRBV14 with TRBJ1-1; D possibly corresponds to TRBD1 (5 bases). The CDR3 consists of 12 residues. CDR1 is SGHDN and CDR2 is FVKESK in the germline V gene. V shed 4 bases and J shed 8 bases, with 11 bases lying between them. The CDR3 sequence is CASSRTAGEAFF. In DNA, the CDR3 is TGTGCCAGCAGCCGAACTGCAGGGGAAGCTTTCTTT.

The chain employs TRBV4-3 and TRBJ2-7; 10 nucleotides line up with TRBD1. V gave up 0 bases and J gave up 1 base; unmatched junction bases: 3. Germline assignment: CDR1 LGHNA and CDR2 YSLEER. CDR3 length: 16 amino acids. The CDR3 is CASSQDWDRGSYEQYF. Written as DNA, the CDR3 is TGCGCCAGCAGCCAAGATTGGGACAGGGGATCCTACGAGCAGTACTTC.

This clone has a handful of counts. The chain combines TRBV28 with TRBJ1-3, with D perhaps matching TRBD1 (5 bases). V lost 2 bases and J 4 bases, leaving 9 bases between the germline ends. Germline CDR1 and CDR2: MDHEN and SYDVKM. This CDR3 has 14 residues. CDR3 nucleotides: TGTGCCAGCAGTTTAGGGGCGGTCGGAAACACCATATATTTT. Amino acid sequence: CASSLGAVGNTIYF.

V usage is TRBV18 and J usage is TRBJ2-2; D might be TRBD2 (6 bases). Germline CDR1 reads KGHSH; CDR2 reads LQKENI. The germline V and J ends were trimmed by 0 bases and 3 bases, with 8 bases remaining between them. The CDR3 length is 15 residues. Written as DNA, the CDR3 is TGTGCCAGCTCACCACCGGGGGGTGACACCGGGGAGCTGTTTTTT. Translation: CASSPPGGDTGELFF.